One and the same sample provided the 30 T cell receptor beta chains below, sequenced in a study of PD-L1 blockade in urothelial cancer. Only in-frame clones appear in the TCRdb table, and some are missing; sequencing was by immunoSEQ multiplex PCR. The data hold some 120,000 clones, with roughly 83% observed a single time. Time point of the sample: peripheral blood 6 weeks after treatment start. The sequences come from PBMCs, collected around atezolizumab (anti-PD-L1) treatment. The receptors shown here come from a man aged 50-60 years with urothelial cancer.

This chain links TRBV19 with TRBJ1-2, with TRBD1 as a possible D gene (6 bases). The V end lost 5 bases, the J end lost 6 bases, and 16 bases lay between the germline ends. There are 14 residues in the CDR3. Per the germline V gene, CDR1 is LNHDA and CDR2 is SQIVND (reference sequence). Here the CDR3 reads CASSHSGTMDGYTF. CDR3 in DNA: TGTGCCAGTAGTCATTCCGGGACAATGGATGGCTACACCTTC.

This clone was counted at least ten times. V usage is TRBV5-1 and J usage is TRBJ2-2, with TRBD2 as a possible D gene (5 bases). Germline values: CDR1 SGHRS, CDR2 YFSETQ. The CDR3 spans 16 residues. Trimming removed 0 bases from V and 2 bases from J, with 11 bases in between. For the CDR3, the DNA is TGCGCCAGCAGCTTGGGCGGGTCCCAAAACACCGGGGAGCTGTTTTTT. Translated: CASSLGGSQNTGELFF.

The genes are TRBV9 and TRBJ1-1, with D possibly matching TRBD1 (6 bases). This CDR3 comprises 14 residues. Germline V gene lookup returns CDR1 SGDLS and CDR2 YYNGEE. V lost 0 bases and J lost 4, with 10 bases in between. The CDR3 reads CASSVDVGGTEAFF. The CDR3 coding sequence is TGTGCCAGCAGCGTAGATGTAGGGGGCACTGAAGCTTTCTTT.

V gene TRBV5-4 combines with J gene TRBJ1-6; 8 bases line up with TRBD1. The CDR3 consists of 14 residues. CDR1 and CDR2 from the germline V gene are SGHNT and YYREEE (reference sequence). The trim removed 5 bases at V and 8 bases at J, leaving 6 bases unmatched. The CDR3 bases are TGTGCCAGCAGAGCCAGGGGGCTTGATTCACCCCTCCACTTT. It codes for CASRARGLDSPLHF. Drawing the rest from reference TRBV5-4 and TRBJ1-6, the complete variable domain is ETGVTQSPTHLIKTRGQQVTLRCSSQSGHNTVSWYQQALGQGPQFIFQYYREEENGRGNFPPRFSGLQFPNYSSELNVNALELDDSALYLCASRARGLDSPLHFGNGTRLTVT.

This rearrangement joins TRBV5-4 to TRBJ1-1; D possibly corresponds to TRBD1 (6 bases). The CDR3 loop spans 16 amino acids. Trimming shortened V by 3 bases and J by 1 base, and 16 bases separated the two germline ends. CDR1 and CDR2 (germline): SGHNT, YYREEE (reference sequence). CDR3 nucleotide sequence: TGTGCCAGCAGCTCGGGACATCCGACAAAGAACACTGAAGCTTTCTTT. Translating it yields CASSSGHPTKNTEAFF.

The chain's CDR3 is CASSQGRTAGNTIYF. CDR3 in DNA: TGTGCCAGCAGCCAAGGACGGACAGCCGGAAACACCATATATTTT. The J gene is TRBJ1-3, the V gene TRBV4-2; TRBD1 is a possible D gene (6 bases). From germline, CDR1 is LGHNA and CDR2 YNFKEQ. Trimming took off 1 base at V and 4 bases at J, with 11 bases between the two ends. CDR3 size: 15 residues.

The chain couples TRBV18 to TRBJ2-7, with 8 positions matching TRBD1. Germline CDR1 is KGHSH and CDR2 is LQKENI. This CDR3 has 13 residues. Unmatched junction bases numbered 7, after V lost 6 bases and J lost 6 bases. The CDR3 loop reads CASSQDRAGEQYF. In DNA form, the CDR3 reads TGTGCCAGCTCCCAGGACAGGGCGGGCGAGCAGTACTTC.

This chain uses TRBV5-5 with TRBJ2-3; TRBD1 agrees at 9 bases. Losses at the gene ends were 4 bases for V and 0 bases for J; bases not matched to a gene: 0. This CDR3 comprises 14 residues. Germline V CDR1 and CDR2: SGHKS, YYEKEE (reference sequence). The CDR3: CASSGTGSTDTQYF. The CDR3 nucleotides read TGTGCCAGCAGCGGGACAGGGAGCACAGATACGCAGTATTTT.

This rearrangement joins TRBV27 to TRBJ1-4; 9 nucleotides match TRBD1. Germline CDR1 is MNHEY and CDR2 is SMNVEV (reference sequence). V shed 4 bases and J 3 bases; nucleotides not matched to a gene: 3. The CDR3 has 15 residues. The chain's CDR3 is CASSWGTGSNEKLFF. The CDR3 DNA reads as TGTGCCAGCAGTTGGGGGACAGGGTCTAATGAAAAACTGTTTTTT.

This chain uses TRBV5-1 with TRBJ2-4, with 8 bases fitting TRBD2. The ends lost 5 bases at V and 1 base at J; junction bases unmatched: 5. CDR1 is SGHRS, CDR2 YFSETQ, per germline. This CDR3 has 15 residues. The CDR3 is CASSPGGGAKNIQYF. Here the CDR3 DNA reads TGCGCCAGCAGTCCCGGGGGGGGCGCCAAAAACATTCAGTACTTC.

The chain uses TRBV5-4 and TRBJ2-2, with D tentatively TRBD2 (6 bases). From germline, CDR1 is SGHNT and CDR2 YYREEE (reference sequence). The CDR3 covers 16 residues. V shed 0 bases and J shed 5 bases, with 14 bases lying between them. Written as DNA, the CDR3 is TGTGCCAGCAGCTTGGTTGGGCTAGCGCGTACCGGGGAGCTGTTTTTT. This sequence encodes CASSLVGLARTGELFF.

The genes are TRBV12-2 and TRBJ1-5; the table's D call of TRBD1 was not tested on the DNA. TRBV12-2 is recorded as a pseudogene. This CDR3 region has 16 residues. The CDR3 DNA reads as TGTGCAAGTCGCCACAGCACAGGGGGGGGGAATCAGCCCCAGCATTTT. Protein: CASRHSTGGGNQPQHF.

CDR3 loop: CASRSGGLAGREQYF. The CDR3 nucleotides read TGTGCCAGCAGAAGCGGCGGTCTAGCGGGACGCGAGCAGTACTTC. This chain connects TRBV6-5 to TRBJ2-7; 9 nucleotides line up with TRBD2. Germline V gene data show CDR1 as MNHEY and CDR2 as SVGAGI. V was pared by 6 bases and J by 6 bases, with 12 bases of the junction left unmatched. The CDR3 contains 15 residues.

This chain connects TRBV20-1 to TRBJ2-3; D gene ambiguous. The germline V gene has CDR1 DFQATT and CDR2 SNEGSKA (reference sequence). There are 11 residues in the CDR3. Between the trimmed V and J ends, which lost 6 bases and 1 base, there was a span of 5 bases. In nucleotides, the CDR3 is TGCAGTGCGGCGGGCACAGATACGCAGTATTTT. Protein: CSAAGTDTQYF.

The chain has TRBV5-4 and TRBJ2-5, with no clear D. Germline assignment: CDR1 SGHNT and CDR2 YYREEE (reference sequence). V gave up 2 bases and J gave up 3 bases, with 8 bases separating them. The CDR3 is 13 amino acids. The CDR3 bases are TGTGCCAGCAGCTTCCAGCTAGAAGAGACCCAGTACTTC. Translation: CASSFQLEETQYF. Looking up the rest from reference TRBV5-4 and TRBJ2-5 gives the full variable domain: ETGVTQSPTHLIKTRGQQVTLRCSSQSGHNTVSWYQQALGQGPQFIFQYYREEENGRGNFPPRFSGLQFPNYSSELNVNALELDDSALYLCASSFQLEETQYFGPGTRLLVL.

The chain carries TRBV6-1 and TRBJ1-2, with 8 bases that match TRBD1. Germline assignment: CDR1 MNHNS and CDR2 SASEGT. The CDR3 loop spans 12 amino acids. The junction had 2 bases not matched to a gene; V was cut back by 4 bases and J by 7 bases. CDR3: CASSGQGFGYTF. CDR3 nucleotide sequence: TGTGCCAGCAGTGGACAGGGGTTTGGCTACACCTTC.

The sample holds a few counts of this clone. The CDR3 region is CASTRQNQETQYF. For the CDR3, the DNA is TGTGCCAGCACACGACAGAACCAAGAGACCCAGTACTTC. The J gene is TRBJ2-5, the V gene TRBV5-6, with a tentative D call TRBD1 (5 bases). Germline V gene sequence: CDR1 SGHDT, CDR2 YYEEEE. V lost 6 bases and J 0 bases, leaving 9 bases between the germline ends. CDR3 length: 13 residues.

CDR3 coding DNA: TGTGCCAGCAGCTTAGGTTACAGGGACTACGAGCAGTACTTC. The encoded protein is CASSLGYRDYEQYF. V usage is TRBV7-2 and J usage is TRBJ2-7; a weak D match, TRBD1 (6 bases). The germline V and J ends were trimmed by 1 base and 3 bases, with 10 bases remaining between them. Germline lookup yields CDR1 SGHTA and CDR2 FQGNSA. This CDR3 comprises 14 residues.

The CDR3 DNA sequence: TGTGCCAGCAGCTTGGTGGACAGAGATAATTCACCCCTCCACTTT. Protein: CASSLVDRDNSPLHF. The J gene is TRBJ1-6, the V gene TRBV5-4; TRBD1 might be the D (6 bases). Trimming shortened V by 0 bases and J by 5 bases, and 9 bases separated the two germline ends. Germline CDR1 SGHNT, CDR2 YYREEE (reference sequence). This CDR3 is built from 15 residues.

This sequence joins TRBV27 and TRBJ2-1; 8 bases are a match to TRBD1. The CDR3 consists of 14 residues. V dropped 10 bases and J dropped 7; count of bases not matched to a gene: 12. CDR1 and CDR2 (germline): MNHEY, SMNVEV (reference sequence). This CDR3 reads CATRRQGARNEQFF. CDR3 coding DNA: TGTGCCACCCGACGGCAGGGGGCACGGAATGAGCAGTTCTTC.

The chain links TRBV18 to TRBJ1-5; the match to TRBD1 covers 11 bases. The ends lost 6 bases at V and 4 bases at J; junction bases unmatched: 2. CDR1 is KGHSH and CDR2 is LQKENI in the germline V gene. This CDR3 spans 14 amino acids. The CDR3 region is CASSGQGANQPQHF. DNA for the CDR3: TGTGCCAGCTCCGGACAGGGGGCAAATCAGCCCCAGCATTTT. The whole variable domain, remainder taken from reference TRBV18 and TRBJ1-5, is NAGVMQNPRHLVRRRGQEARLRCSPMKGHSHVYWYRQLPEEGLKFMVYLQKENIIDESGMPKERFSAEFPKEGPSILRIQQVVRGDSAAYFCASSGQGANQPQHFGDGTRLSIL.

The CDR3 nucleotides read TGTGCCAGCAGTGCCGAGGAGCAGCCCCAGCATTTT. It yields the protein CASSAEEQPQHF. J is TRBJ1-5 and V is TRBV2, with D unresolved. The V gene's germline CDR1 is SNHLY and CDR2 FYNNEI. V gave up 4 bases and J gave up 7 bases, with 8 bases separating them. The CDR3 contains 12 residues.

This clone has just a few counts. This sequence joins TRBV28 and TRBJ2-7, with 12 positions matching TRBD2. V lost 2 bases and J lost 12; bases outside the gene matches: 2. The CDR3 has 12 residues. The germline V gene has CDR1 MDHEN and CDR2 SYDVKM. The CDR3 DNA reads TGTGCCAGCAGTTTACTAGCGGGAGGGCGGTACTTC. This sequence encodes CASSLLAGGRYF.

The rearrangement uses TRBV19 and TRBJ1-4, with D perhaps TRBD1 (6 bases). The V gene lost 2 bases and the J gene lost 7 bases, with 17 bases spanning the gap. The length of the CDR3 is 16 residues. Germline CDR1 reads LNHDA; CDR2 reads SQIVND (reference sequence). The CDR3 region has the DNA TGTGCCAGTAGTATAAAGTTGGGCAGGGGTAGTGAAAAACTGTTTTTT. Its translation is CASSIKLGRGSEKLFF.

This clone is deemed medium-sized. V is TRBV28 and J is TRBJ2-5, with a weak D call TRBD2 (6 bases). This CDR3 has 15 amino acids. Per germline, CDR1 MDHEN and CDR2 SYDVKM. Trimming shortened V by 2 bases and J by 0 bases, and 10 bases separated the two germline ends. The CDR3 region has the DNA TGTGCCAGCAGTTTAGCCAGGGACTACCAAGAGACCCAGTACTTC. Its protein is CASSLARDYQETQYF.

This clone appeared once. The chain employs TRBV7-8 and TRBJ1-1; 8 bases are a match to TRBD1. Germline CDR1 and CDR2: SGHVS and FQNEAQ. With V trimmed by 0 bases and J by 3 bases, 21 bases remained unmatched. The CDR3 runs 21 residues. CDR3 loop: CASSLAPGEQGGISWYTEAFF. CDR3 nucleotide sequence: TGTGCCAGCAGCTTAGCTCCGGGGGAACAGGGGGGTATTTCTTGGTACACTGAAGCTTTCTTT.

The chain links TRBV30 to TRBJ1-2, with D possibly matching TRBD1 (6 bases). Trimming removed 5 bases at V and 7 bases at J, with 26 bases between. CDR3 size: 16 residues. CDR1 GTSNPN and CDR2 SVGIG come from the germline V gene (reference sequence). CDR3 in DNA: TGTGCCTGGGACCCCGTTCGGGGGGGCCGCGGGGGTGGCTACACCTTC. Amino acids: CAWDPVRGGRGGGYTF.

The V call is TRBV15, the J call TRBJ2-1; 11 positions agree with TRBD2. The CDR3 extends over 17 amino acids. Germline CDR1 and CDR2: LNHNV and YYDKDF (reference sequence). The junction had 10 bases not matched to a gene; V was cut back by 4 bases and J by 5 bases. CDR3 protein: CATSNGLAGMSNNEQFF. The CDR3 DNA follows: TGTGCCACCAGCAACGGACTAGCGGGCATGTCGAACAATGAGCAGTTCTTC.

J is TRBJ2-1 and V is TRBV19; 9 positions match TRBD1. The CDR3 is 16 amino acids. CDR1 and CDR2 from the germline V gene are LNHDA and SQIVND (reference sequence). J gave up 8 bases and V 6 bases, and 14 bases lay outside the gene matches. The CDR3 sequence: CASRQYRGPDWYEQFF. The CDR3 DNA sequence: TGTGCCAGTAGACAATACAGGGGGCCCGATTGGTATGAGCAGTTCTTC.

The genes are TRBV30 and TRBJ2-1, with 7 positions matching TRBD2. The V gene end was trimmed by 3 bases and the J gene end by 3 bases; junction bases not matched to a gene: 8. Germline V gene data show CDR1 as GTSNPN and CDR2 as SVGIG (reference sequence). The CDR3 has 15 residues. The CDR3 sequence is CAWRGLSLLYNEQFF. The DNA of the CDR3 is TGTGCCTGGAGGGGACTATCCCTCCTCTACAATGAGCAGTTCTTC. Supplemented by reference TRBV30 and TRBJ2-1, the full variable domain reads SQTIHQWPATLVQPVGSPLSLECTVEGTSNPNLYWYRQAAGRGLQLLFYSVGIGQISSEVPQNLSASRPQDRQFILSSKKLLLSDSGFYLCAWRGLSLLYNEQFFGPGTRLTVL.